Shown below are 8 T cell receptor beta chains from a single sample sequenced in a study of T cell repertoires in cytomegalovirus infection. Their cognate antigens are unknown. Each CDR3 protein is one row after TCRdb ran MiXCR on the reads. Altogether approximately 74,000 distinct CDR3 sequences are present, approximately 40% being singletons, with the ten largest covering 85% to 95%. This material consisted of CD8+ T cells from cultured PBMCs, taken from culture after CMV antigen stimulation. All receptors come from a human donor in good health (CMV status not recorded). Some clones in this sample may be carry-over from other donors' samples.

This clonotype was recorded at least ten times. The chain employs TRBV12-3 or TRBV12-4 and TRBJ2-2; D tentatively reads TRBD1 or TRBD2 (6 bases each). Trimming cost V 5 bases and J 3 bases, with 16 bases left between them. The CDR3 sequence is 16 residues long. The CDR3 DNA follows: TGTGCCAGCAGTCACGCGCGGGACACTCACACCGGGGAGCTGTTTTTT. It is translated as CASSHARDTHTGELFF.

The V and J genes are TRBV14 and TRBJ1-6; no reliable D call. Trimming stripped 3 bases from V and 4 bases from J, with 10 bases between. Germline values: CDR1 SGHDN, CDR2 FVKESK. CDR3 size: 15 residues. The CDR3 protein is CASSHGDPYNSPLHF. CDR3 sequence (DNA): TGTGCCAGCAGCCACGGGGATCCTTATAATTCACCCCTCCACTTT.

The sample holds a few counts of this clonotype. V gene TRBV7-9 combines with J gene TRBJ1-4; a possible D gene is TRBD1 (5 bases). This CDR3 region has 16 residues. V lost 5 bases and J 0 bases, leaving 13 bases between the germline ends. Germline CDR1 is SEHNR and CDR2 is FQNEAQ (reference sequence). CDR3 sequence (DNA): TGTGCCAGCAGCCCCAGACAGACTGCAACTAATGAAAAACTGTTTTTT. Encoded protein: CASSPRQTATNEKLFF.

This chain connects TRBV7-2 to TRBJ2-7, with D perhaps TRBD1 (6 bases). The CDR3 sequence is 15 residues long. Germline V CDR1 and CDR2: SGHTA, FQGNSA. Trimming took 1 base from V and 0 from J, leaving 10 bases between them. The CDR3 is CASSLGGLSSYEQYF. CDR3 nucleotides: TGTGCCAGCAGCTTAGGGGGGCTTAGCTCCTACGAGCAGTACTTC. Full variable domain (rest looked up from reference TRBV7-2 and TRBJ2-7): GAGVSQSPSNKVTEKGKDVELRCDPISGHTALYWYRQSLGQGLEFLIYFQGNSAPDKSGLPSDRFSAERTGGSVSTLTIQRTQQEDSAVYLCASSLGGLSSYEQYFGPGTRLTVT.

The chain's CDR3 is CASSPPGAGKGGELFF. The CDR3 DNA reads TGTGCCAGCAGCCCCCCCGGAGCGGGGAAGGGCGGGGAGCTGTTTTTT. This chain joins TRBV7-6 and TRBJ2-2; the match to TRBD2 covers 7 bases. This CDR3 is built from 16 residues. The V gene's germline CDR1 is SGHVS and CDR2 FNYEAQ. Germline trimming cut 5 bases from V and 7 bases from J; bases unmatched to any gene: 13. The full variable domain, completed using reference TRBV7-6 and TRBJ2-2, is GAGVSQSPRYKVTKRGQDVALRCDPISGHVSLYWYRQALGQGPEFLTYFNYEAQQDKSGLPNDRFSAERPEGSISTLTIQRTEQRDSAMYRCASSPPGAGKGGELFFGEGSRLTVL.

The table lists this clonotype with many counts. The chain combines TRBV7-8 with TRBJ1-5; D gene ambiguous. The CDR3 has 15 residues. The germline V gene has CDR1 SGHVS and CDR2 FQNEAQ. The V gene lost 5 bases and the J gene lost 0 bases, with 11 bases spanning the gap. The CDR3 DNA sequence: TGTGCCAGCAGCCTCAGCGGTAATAGCAATCAGCCCCAGCATTTT. Encoded protein: CASSLSGNSNQPQHF. Supplemented by reference TRBV7-8 and TRBJ1-5, the full variable domain reads GAGVSQSPRYKVAKRGQDVALRCDPISGHVSLFWYQQALGQGPEFLTYFQNEAQLDKSGLPSDRFFAERPEGSVSTLKIQRTQQEDSAVYLCASSLSGNSNQPQHFGDGTRLSIL.

V usage is TRBV6-2 or TRBV6-3 and J usage is TRBJ2-5; D gene ambiguous. CDR1 MNHEY and CDR2 SVGEGT come from the germline V gene. CDR3 size: 15 residues. The ends were cut back, 5 bases at V and 1 base at J, with 14 bases in the middle. The CDR3 DNA follows: TGTGCCAGCAGTACAATACGGAACTTCCAAGAGACCCAGTACTTC. Amino acid sequence: CASSTIRNFQETQYF.

The chain recombines TRBV7-9 with TRBJ2-7, with a weak D call TRBD2 (5 bases). CDR1 is SEHNR, CDR2 FQNEAQ, per germline (reference sequence). V shed 2 bases and J shed 5 bases, with 7 bases lying between them. This CDR3 has 12 amino acids. CDR3 DNA: TGTGCCAGCAGCTTATCGGGGAACGAGCAGTACTTC. Encoded protein: CASSLSGNEQYF.